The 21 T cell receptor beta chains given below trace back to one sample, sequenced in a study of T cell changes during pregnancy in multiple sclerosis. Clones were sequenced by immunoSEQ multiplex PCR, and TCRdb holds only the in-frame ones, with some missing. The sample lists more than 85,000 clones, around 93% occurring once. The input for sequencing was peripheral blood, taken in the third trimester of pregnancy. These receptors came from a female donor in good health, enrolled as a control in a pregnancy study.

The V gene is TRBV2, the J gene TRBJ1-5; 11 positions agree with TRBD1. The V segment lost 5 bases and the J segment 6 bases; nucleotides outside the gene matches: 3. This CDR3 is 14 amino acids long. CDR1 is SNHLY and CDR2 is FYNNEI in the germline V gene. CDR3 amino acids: CASSTGTGGQPQHF. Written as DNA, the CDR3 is TGTGCCAGCAGTACCGGGACAGGGGGTCAGCCCCAGCATTTT.

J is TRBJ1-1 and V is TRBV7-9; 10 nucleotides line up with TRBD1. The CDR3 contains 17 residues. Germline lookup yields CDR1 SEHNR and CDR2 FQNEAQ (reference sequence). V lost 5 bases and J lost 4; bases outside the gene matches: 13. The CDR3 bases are TGTGCCAGCAGCCGCCAGAGACAGGGGGCTGCGGGCACTGAAGCTTTCTTT. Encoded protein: CASSRQRQGAAGTEAFF. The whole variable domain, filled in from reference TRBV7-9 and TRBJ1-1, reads DTGVSQNPRHKITKRGQNVTFRCDPISEHNRLYWYRQTLGQGPEFLTYFQNEAQLEKSRLLSDRFSAERPKGSFSTLEIQRTEQGDSAMYLCASSRQRQGAAGTEAFFGQGTRLTVV.

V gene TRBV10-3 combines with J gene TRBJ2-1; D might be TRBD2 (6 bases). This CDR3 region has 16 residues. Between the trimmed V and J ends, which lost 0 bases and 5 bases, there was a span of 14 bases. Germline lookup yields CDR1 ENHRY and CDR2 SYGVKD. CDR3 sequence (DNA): TGTGCCATCAGTGAGTCAACGCTAGCGAAGAACAATGAGCAGTTCTTC. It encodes CAISESTLAKNNEQFF.

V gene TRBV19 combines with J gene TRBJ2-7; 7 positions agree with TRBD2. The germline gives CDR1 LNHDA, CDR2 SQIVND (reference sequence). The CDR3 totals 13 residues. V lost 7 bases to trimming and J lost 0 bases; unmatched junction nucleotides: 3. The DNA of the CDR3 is TGTGCCAGTATCGGGAGGAGCTCCTACGAGCAGTACTTC. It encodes CASIGRSSYEQYF.

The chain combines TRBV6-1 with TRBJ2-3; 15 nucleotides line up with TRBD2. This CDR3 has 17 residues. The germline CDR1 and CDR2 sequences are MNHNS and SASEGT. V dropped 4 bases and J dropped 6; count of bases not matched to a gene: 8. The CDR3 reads CASSAYLGTSGGDTQYF. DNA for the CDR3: TGTGCCAGCAGTGCCTACCTAGGGACTAGCGGGGGGGATACGCAGTATTTT.

The CDR3 DNA follows: TGCGCCAGCAGCCCCAGGACAGGGGATGCTCGGCCCCAGCATTTT. It is translated as CASSPRTGDARPQHF. The chain carries TRBV4-1 and TRBJ1-5, with 9 bases aligning to TRBD1. This CDR3 is 15 amino acids long. Looked up from germline, CDR1 is MGHRA and CDR2 is YSYEKL. Losses at the gene ends were 4 bases for V and 9 bases for J; bases not matched to a gene: 10.

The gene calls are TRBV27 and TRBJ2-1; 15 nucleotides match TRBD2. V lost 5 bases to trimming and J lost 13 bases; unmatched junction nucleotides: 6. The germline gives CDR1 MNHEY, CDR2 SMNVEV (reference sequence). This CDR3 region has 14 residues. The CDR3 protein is CASSPGTSGRFQFF. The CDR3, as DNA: TGTGCCAGCAGTCCCGGGACTAGCGGGAGGTTCCAGTTCTTC.

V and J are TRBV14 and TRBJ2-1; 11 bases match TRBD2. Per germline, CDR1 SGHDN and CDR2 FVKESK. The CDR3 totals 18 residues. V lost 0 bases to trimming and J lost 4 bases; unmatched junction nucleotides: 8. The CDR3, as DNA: TGTGCCAGCAGCCAAGATAGGTCTAGCGGGAGGCTTTACAATGAGCAGTTCTTC. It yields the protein CASSQDRSSGRLYNEQFF. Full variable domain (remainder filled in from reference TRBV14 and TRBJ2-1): EAGVTQFPSHSVIEKGQTVTLRCDPISGHDNLYWYRRVMGKEIKFLLHFVKESKQDESGMPNNRFLAERTGGTYSTLKVQPAELEDSGVYFCASSQDRSSGRLYNEQFFGPGTRLTVL.

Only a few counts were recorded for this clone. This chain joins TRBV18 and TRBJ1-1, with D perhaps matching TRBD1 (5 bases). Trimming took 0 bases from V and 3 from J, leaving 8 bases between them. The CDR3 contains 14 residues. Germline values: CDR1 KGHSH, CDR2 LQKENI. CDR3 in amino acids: CASSPPQGHTEAFF. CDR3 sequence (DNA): TGTGCCAGCTCACCACCGCAGGGTCACACTGAAGCTTTCTTT.

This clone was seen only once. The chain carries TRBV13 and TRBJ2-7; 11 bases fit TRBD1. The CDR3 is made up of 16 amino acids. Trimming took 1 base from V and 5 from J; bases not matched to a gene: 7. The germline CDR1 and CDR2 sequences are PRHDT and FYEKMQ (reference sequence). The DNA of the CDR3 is TGTGCCAGCAGCTTAGCCTACGGACAGGGGGCCGACGAGCAGTACTTC. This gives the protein CASSLAYGQGADEQYF.

As DNA, the CDR3 is TGCGCCAGTCTCAAACAGGGGATCTATGGCTACACCTTC. As protein: CASLKQGIYGYTF. This chain connects TRBV23-1 to TRBJ1-2, with 7 bases identical to TRBD1. Being an ORF, TRBV23-1 has a function that is uncertain. There are 13 residues in the CDR3. The junction had 8 bases not matched to a gene; V was cut back by 9 bases and J by 4 bases.

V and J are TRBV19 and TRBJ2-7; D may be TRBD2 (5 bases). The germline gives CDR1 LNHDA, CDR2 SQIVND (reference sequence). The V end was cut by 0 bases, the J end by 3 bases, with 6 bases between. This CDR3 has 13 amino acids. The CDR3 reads CASSIEGGYEQYF. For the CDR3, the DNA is TGTGCCAGTAGTATAGAAGGAGGCTACGAGCAGTACTTC.

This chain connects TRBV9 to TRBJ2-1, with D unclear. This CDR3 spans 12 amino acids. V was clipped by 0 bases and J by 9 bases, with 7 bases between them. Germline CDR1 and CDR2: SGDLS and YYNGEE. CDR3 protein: CASSVAPGEQFF. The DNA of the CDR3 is TGTGCCAGCAGCGTAGCTCCAGGTGAGCAGTTCTTC.

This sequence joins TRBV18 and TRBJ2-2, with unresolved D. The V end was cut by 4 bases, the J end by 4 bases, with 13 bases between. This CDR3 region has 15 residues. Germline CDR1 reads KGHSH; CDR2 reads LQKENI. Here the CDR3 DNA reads TGTGCCAGCTCACTTAGTCCTCCCCCCACCGGGGAGCTGTTTTTT. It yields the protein CASSLSPPPTGELFF.

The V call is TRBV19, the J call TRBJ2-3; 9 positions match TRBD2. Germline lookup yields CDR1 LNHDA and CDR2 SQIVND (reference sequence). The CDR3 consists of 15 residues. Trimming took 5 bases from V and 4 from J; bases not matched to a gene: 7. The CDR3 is CASSHGAGGPDTQYF. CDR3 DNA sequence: TGTGCCAGTAGTCATGGGGCGGGAGGGCCAGATACGCAGTATTTT.

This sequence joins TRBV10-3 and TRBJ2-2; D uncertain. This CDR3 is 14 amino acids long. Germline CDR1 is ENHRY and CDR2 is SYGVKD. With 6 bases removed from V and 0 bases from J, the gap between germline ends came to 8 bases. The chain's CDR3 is CAIRWAPNTGELFF. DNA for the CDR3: TGTGCCATCAGATGGGCTCCGAACACCGGGGAGCTGTTTTTT.

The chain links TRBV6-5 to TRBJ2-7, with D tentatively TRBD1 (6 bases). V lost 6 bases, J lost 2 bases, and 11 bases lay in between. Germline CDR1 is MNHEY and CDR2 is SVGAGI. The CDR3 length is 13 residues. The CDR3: CASRQQGTYEQYF. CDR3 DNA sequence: TGTGCCAGCAGGCAGCAGGGGACCTACGAGCAGTACTTC.

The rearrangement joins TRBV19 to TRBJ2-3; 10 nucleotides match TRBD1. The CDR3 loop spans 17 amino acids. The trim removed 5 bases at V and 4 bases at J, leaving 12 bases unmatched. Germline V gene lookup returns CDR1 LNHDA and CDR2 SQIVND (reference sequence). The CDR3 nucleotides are TGTGCCAGTAGTCCCCACGGGACAGGGGATTCCGCAGATACGCAGTATTTT. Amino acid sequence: CASSPHGTGDSADTQYF.

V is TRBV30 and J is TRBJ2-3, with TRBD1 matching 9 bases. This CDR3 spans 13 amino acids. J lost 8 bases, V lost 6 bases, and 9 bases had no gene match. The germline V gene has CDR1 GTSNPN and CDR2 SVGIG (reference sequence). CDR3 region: CACSTGGLGTQYF. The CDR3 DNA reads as TGTGCCTGTTCGACAGGGGGATTGGGTACGCAGTATTTT.

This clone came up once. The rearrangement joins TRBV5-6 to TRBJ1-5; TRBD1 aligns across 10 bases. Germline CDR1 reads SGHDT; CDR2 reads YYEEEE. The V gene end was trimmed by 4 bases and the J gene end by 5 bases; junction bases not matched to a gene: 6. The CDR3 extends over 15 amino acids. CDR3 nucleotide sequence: TGTGCCAGCAGCAGGGACAGGGGAAATTATCAGCCCCAGCATTTT. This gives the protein CASSRDRGNYQPQHF. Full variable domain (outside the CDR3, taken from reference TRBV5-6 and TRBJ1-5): DAGVTQSPTHLIKTRGQQVTLRCSPKSGHDTVSWYQQALGQGPQFIFQYYEEEERQRGNFPDRFSGHQFPNYSSELNVNALLLGDSALYLCASSRDRGNYQPQHFGDGTRLSIL.

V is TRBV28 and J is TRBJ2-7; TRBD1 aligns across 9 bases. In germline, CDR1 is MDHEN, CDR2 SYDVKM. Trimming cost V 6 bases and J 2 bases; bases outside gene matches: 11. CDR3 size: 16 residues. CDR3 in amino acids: CASRLLPGQGTYEQYF. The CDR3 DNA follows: TGTGCCAGCAGACTACTCCCGGGACAGGGAACCTACGAGCAGTACTTC.